This T cell receptor (beta chain) was retrieved from a study of T cells in Graves' hyperthyroidism and ophthalmopathy. Study-wide context: Peripheral blood samples were taken at initial diagnosis, prior to any treatment.

This clonotype was counted once. Its antigen remains unidentified. Study-wide points: In simple terms, a model built on 13 V-J features told ophthalmopathy apart from stable hyperthyroidism. Peripheral blood also featured most of the thyroid clonotypes expanded above 0.001.

Authors of the study amplified TCR beta CDR3 regions from RNA transcripts. The HTBI primer set was used in a first-round RT-PCR of the TCR CDR3. A single record per CDR3 protein comes from TCRdb applying MiXCR to the multiplex PCR reads. Among hundreds of thousands of distinct CDR3 sequences listed, roughly 22% were seen once. Trimming left V 5 bases short and J 3 bases short, with 16 bases between. This CDR3 spans 15 amino acids. Germline loops: CDR1 LNHDA, CDR2 SQIVND (reference sequence). Exclusion criteria comprised uncontrolled infection, other autoimmune disease, pregnancy or lactation. The sample was blood. The receptor was isolated from a man younger than 40 with Graves' ophthalmopathy. The rearrangement uses TRBV19 and TRBJ1-2, with D possibly matching TRBD1 (5 bases). As DNA, the CDR3 is TGTGCCAGTAGTGATCCCAGATCGGGGGACTATGGCTACACCTTC. Its protein product is CASSDPRSGDYGYTF.